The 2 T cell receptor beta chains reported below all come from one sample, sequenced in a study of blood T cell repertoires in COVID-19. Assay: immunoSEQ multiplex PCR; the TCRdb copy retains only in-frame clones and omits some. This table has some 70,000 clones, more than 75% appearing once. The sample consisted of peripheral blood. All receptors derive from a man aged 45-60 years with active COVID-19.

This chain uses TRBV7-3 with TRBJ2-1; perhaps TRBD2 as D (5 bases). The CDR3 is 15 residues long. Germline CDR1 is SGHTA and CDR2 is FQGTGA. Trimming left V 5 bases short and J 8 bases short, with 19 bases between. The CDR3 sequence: CASSPMSAGIDEQFF. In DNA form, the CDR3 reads TGTGCCAGCAGCCCTATGTCGGCGGGTATCGATGAGCAGTTCTTC. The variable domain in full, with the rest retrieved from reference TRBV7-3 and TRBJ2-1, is GAGVSQTPSNKVTEKGKYVELRCDPISGHTALYWYRQSLGQGPEFLIYFQGTGAADDSGLPNDRFFAVRPEGSVSTLKIQRTERGDSAVYLCASSPMSAGIDEQFFGPGTRLTVL.

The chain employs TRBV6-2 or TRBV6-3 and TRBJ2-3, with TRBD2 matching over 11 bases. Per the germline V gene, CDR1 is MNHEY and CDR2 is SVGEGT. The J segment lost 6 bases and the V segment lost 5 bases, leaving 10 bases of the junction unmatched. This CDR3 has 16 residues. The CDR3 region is CASSRKLAGVFDTQYF. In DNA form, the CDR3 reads TGTGCCAGCAGTCGCAAACTAGCGGGAGTCTTTGATACGCAGTATTTT.